The clone carrying this TCR beta chain was seen a handful of times. Its cognate antigen is unknown. The sample comes from a study of post-analysis software for immune sequencing data. Turning to the study itself: Relapsing-remitting, secondary progressive and progressive-relapsing courses of multiple sclerosis were included.

Germline assignment: CDR1 SQVTM and CDR2 ANQGSEA. Between the trimmed V and J ends, which lost 2 bases and 6 bases, there was a span of 11 bases. CDR3 length equals 13 residues. Findings of the study overall: TRBV5-6, TRBV5-1 and TRBV20-1 were among about 5 TRBV segments more frequent in patients than controls. Samples from a shared batch, those prepared together, strongly co-clustered by F measure. Among multiple sclerosis patients, normalized Chao1 diversity was significantly below that of controls.

Built from TCR beta cDNA, the libraries had unique molecular identifiers in them. There were about 0.85 to 10 million T cells, and about half a million cDNA molecules came from them. TCRdb redid the calling of the PCR reads with MiXCR, one entry per CDR3 protein. The data contain hundreds of thousands of distinct CDR3 sequences, about 60% of them seen just once; the ten biggest clones take up around 11%. Sequenced: blood. The chain employs TRBV29-1 and TRBJ2-1; D gene unclear. The sequence came from a girl aged 2 to 10 with multiple sclerosis. CDR3 DNA sequence: TGCAGCGTTGAAAGACCGACTTTCAATGAGCAGTTCTTC. It yields the protein CSVERPTFNEQFF.